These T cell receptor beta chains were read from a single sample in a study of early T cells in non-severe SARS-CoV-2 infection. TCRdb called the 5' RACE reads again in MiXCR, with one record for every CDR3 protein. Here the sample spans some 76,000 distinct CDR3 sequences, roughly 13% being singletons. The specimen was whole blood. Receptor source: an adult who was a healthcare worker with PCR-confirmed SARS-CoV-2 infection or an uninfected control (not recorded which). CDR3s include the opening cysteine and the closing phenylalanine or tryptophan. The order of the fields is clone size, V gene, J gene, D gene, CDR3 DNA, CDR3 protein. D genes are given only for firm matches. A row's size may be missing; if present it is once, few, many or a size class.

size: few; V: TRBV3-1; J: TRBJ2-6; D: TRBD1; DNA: TGTGCCAGCAGCGGGGACAGCTCGAGCTCTGGGGCCAACGTCCTGACTTTC; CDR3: CASSGDSSSSGANVLTF
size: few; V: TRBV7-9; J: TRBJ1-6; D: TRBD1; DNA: TGTGCCAGCAGCTCCCGACCTAGGGGGCAGAATTCACCCCTCCACTTT; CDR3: CASSSRPRGQNSPLHF
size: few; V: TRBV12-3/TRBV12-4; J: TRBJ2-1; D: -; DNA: TGTGCCTCTCTTGCTCAAGTCAACAATGAGCAGTTCTTC; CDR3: CASLAQVNNEQFF
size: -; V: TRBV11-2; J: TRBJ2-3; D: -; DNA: TGTGCCAGCAGCTTAGAGACTATACAAGATACGCAGTATTTT; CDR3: CASSLETIQDTQYF
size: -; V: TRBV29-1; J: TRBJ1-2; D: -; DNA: TGCAGCGTTGAAGTTGGAAAAGTCTATGGCTACACCTTC; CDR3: CSVEVGKVYGYTF
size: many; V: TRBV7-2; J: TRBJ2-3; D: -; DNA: TGTGCCAGCAGCTTAAGGAGCCCCCATACCCTCGATACGCAGTATTTT; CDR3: CASSLRSPHTLDTQYF
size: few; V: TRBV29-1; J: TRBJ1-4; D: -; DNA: TGCAGCGTTGAGGCGACAGGAAATGAAAAACTGTTTTTT; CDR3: CSVEATGNEKLFF
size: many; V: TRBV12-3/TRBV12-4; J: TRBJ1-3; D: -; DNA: TGTGCCAGCAGTTTGGGCGGATTGGGAAACACCATATATTTT; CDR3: CASSLGGLGNTIYF
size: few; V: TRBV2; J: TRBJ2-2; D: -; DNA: TGTGCCAGCAGTCCTAACAGGAACACCGGGGAGCTGTTTTTT; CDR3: CASSPNRNTGELFF
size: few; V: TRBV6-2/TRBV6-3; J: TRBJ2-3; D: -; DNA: TGTGCCAGCAGTTCCGTAGAGACAGATACGCAGTATTTT; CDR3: CASSSVETDTQYF
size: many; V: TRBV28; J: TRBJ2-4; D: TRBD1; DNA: TGTGCCAGCAGTTTAGGGACAGGTTCAATAGACATTCAGTACTTC; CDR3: CASSLGTGSIDIQYF
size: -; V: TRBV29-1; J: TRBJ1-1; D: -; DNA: TGCAGCGTTGAAGCAGGCGTGGGCATGAACACTGAAGCTTTCTTT; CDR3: CSVEAGVGMNTEAFF
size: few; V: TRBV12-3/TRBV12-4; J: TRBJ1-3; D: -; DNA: TGTGCCAGCAGTTTGGGCCAGGGACGGAACACCATATATTTT; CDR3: CASSLGQGRNTIYF
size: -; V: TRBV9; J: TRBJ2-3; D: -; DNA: TGTGCCAGCAGCGTAGTACCACAAGATACGCAGTATTTT; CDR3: CASSVVPQDTQYF
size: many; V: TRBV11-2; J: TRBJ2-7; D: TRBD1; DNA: TGTGCCAGCAGCCGGGACAGGCGGGGATACGAGCAGTACTTC; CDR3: CASSRDRRGYEQYF
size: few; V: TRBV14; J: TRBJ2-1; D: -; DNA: TGTGCCAGCAGCCAAACCGGGACTCTGCAGTTCTTC; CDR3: CASSQTGTLQFF
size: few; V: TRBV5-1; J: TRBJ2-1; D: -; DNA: TGCGCCAGCAGCTCGGCCCTCGTCGGTAATGAGCAGTTCTTC; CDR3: CASSSALVGNEQFF
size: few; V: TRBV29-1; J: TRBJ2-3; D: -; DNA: TGCAGCGTTGACAGGGGAGATACGCAGTATTTT; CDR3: CSVDRGDTQYF
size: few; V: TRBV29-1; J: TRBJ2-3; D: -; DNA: TGCAGCGCGAGACAGAGCACAGATACGCAGTATTTT; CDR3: CSARQSTDTQYF
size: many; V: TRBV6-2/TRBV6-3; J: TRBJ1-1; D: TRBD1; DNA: TGTGCCAGCAGTTCGACAGGGGTAGTTGTGAACACTGAAGCTTTCTTT; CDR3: CASSSTGVVVNTEAFF
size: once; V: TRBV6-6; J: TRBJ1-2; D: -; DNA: TGTGCCAGCAGCCACCGGGACACCGGGGGCCCTGGCTACACCTTC; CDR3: CASSHRDTGGPGYTF
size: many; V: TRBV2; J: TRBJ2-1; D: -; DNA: TGTGCCAGCGCCTCGGGGATGGTCTCCTACAATGAGCAGTTCTTC; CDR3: CASASGMVSYNEQFF
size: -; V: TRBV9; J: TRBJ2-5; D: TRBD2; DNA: TGTGCCAGCAGCGTAGGAAGCGGGGGGTACCAAGAGACCCAGTACTTC; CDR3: CASSVGSGGYQETQYF
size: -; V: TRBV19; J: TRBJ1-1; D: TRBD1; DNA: TGTGCCAGTAGTGAAAGGGGACAGAAAGATGAAGCTTTCTTT; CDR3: CASSERGQKDEAFF
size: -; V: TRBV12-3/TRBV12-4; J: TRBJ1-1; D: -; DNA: TGTGCCAGCAGTCTGCGCAGGGTGGCCGGCACTGAAGCTTTCTTT; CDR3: CASSLRRVAGTEAFF
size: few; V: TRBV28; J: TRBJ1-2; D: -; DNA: TGTGCCAGCAGTTTGCAGGGGTCAGACTATGGCTACACCTTC; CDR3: CASSLQGSDYGYTF
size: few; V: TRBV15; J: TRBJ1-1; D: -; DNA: TGTGCCACCAGCAGACGGATGAACACTGAAGCTTTCTTT; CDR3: CATSRRMNTEAFF
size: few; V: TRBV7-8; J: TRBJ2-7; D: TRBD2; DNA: TGTGCCAGCAGCTGGACTAGCGGGGACGACGAGCAGTACTTC; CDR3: CASSWTSGDDEQYF
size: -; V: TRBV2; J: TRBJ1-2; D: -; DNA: TGTGCCAGCAGCAGGGAGAACACCGTTAGGGGCTACACCTTC; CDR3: CASSRENTVRGYTF
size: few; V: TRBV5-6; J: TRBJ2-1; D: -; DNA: TGTGCCAGCAGCTTGGTCGAGAGAGCGGTTTACTACAATGAGCAGTTCTTC; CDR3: CASSLVERAVYYNEQFF
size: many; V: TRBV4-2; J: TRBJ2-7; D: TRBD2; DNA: TGTGCCAGCAGCCTAGAAAGCGGGGGATACGAGCAGTACTTC; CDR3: CASSLESGGYEQYF
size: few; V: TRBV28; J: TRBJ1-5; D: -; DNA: TGTGCCAGCAGGCGGGGGGATGGCAATCAGCCCCAGCATTTT; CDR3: CASRRGDGNQPQHF